The clone carrying this T cell receptor beta chain was found a few times. Its matching antigen is unknown. The data belong to a study of beta chain features in type 1 diabetes. The study, taken as a whole, reports: PCR might preferentially amplify shorter templates, equally in patients and controls. The study found moderately but significantly shorter TCRB CDR3s in all four CD4+ subsets of Type 1 diabetes patients. Possibly, sequencing cDNA over-represented cells that had high TCR expression levels. Whether TCRB rearrangement is influenced by HLA type was left unresolved in this analysis.

Expressed TCRB transcripts were sequenced, since all the RNA that had been isolated was reverse transcribed. Some clones are missing from TCRdb's copy, which holds only in-frame ones; the method was immunoSEQ multiplex PCR. The sample carries approximately 250,000 clones, roughly a tenth recorded once. This receptor was taken from a man younger than 45 with type 1 diabetes. The sequenced sample consisted of naive CD4+ T cells from blood.

The CDR3 DNA is TGTGCCAGCAGCCCCCTCACCCGGGACAGGGGTATTTACGAGCAGTACTTC. Protein sequence: CASSPLTRDRGIYEQYF. The chain recombines TRBV14 with TRBJ2-7, with 10 bases lining up with TRBD1. The germline V gene encodes CDR1 SGHDN and CDR2 FVKESK. With V trimmed by 4 bases and J by 4 bases, 13 bases remained unmatched. This CDR3 is 17 amino acids long.